The 21 T cell receptor beta chains below come from one sample, sequenced in a study of T cell responses to AZD1222 COVID-19 vaccine. Generated by immunoSEQ multiplex PCR, the TCRdb table keeps only in-frame clones and is missing some. The sample has 85,000 to 100,000 clones, just over 85% seen once. The sample in question was peripheral blood, obtained on day 0 of AZD1222 vaccination. The receptors here all came from an adult in good health.

The chain employs TRBV7-8 and TRBJ1-1, with D possibly TRBD1 on 6 matching bases. The CDR3 contains 15 residues. Trimming took 5 bases from V and 2 from J, leaving 15 bases between them. The germline V gene encodes CDR1 SGHVS and CDR2 FQNEAQ. CDR3 nucleotide sequence: TGTGCCAGCAGCCCGCGCGAGGGGGTTAACACTGAAGCTTTCTTT. It yields the protein CASSPREGVNTEAFF.

J is TRBJ1-5 and V is TRBV4-2; D remains ambiguous. The germline V gene has CDR1 LGHNA and CDR2 YNFKEQ. The germline V and J ends were trimmed by 0 bases and 7 bases, with 7 bases remaining between them. The CDR3 contains 13 residues. The DNA for the CDR3 is TGTGCCAGCAGCCAAGACTCGGGGCAGCCCCAGCATTTT. Translation gives CASSQDSGQPQHF.

This clone was observed once. The chain is built from TRBV6-5 and TRBJ2-5; possible D gene TRBD2, 5 bases. CDR3 length: 13 amino acids. V lost 5 bases to trimming and J lost 0 bases, with 7 bases between them. The germline V gene has CDR1 MNHEY and CDR2 SVGAGI. The CDR3 region has the DNA TGTGCCAGCAGTCAGGACTACCAAGAGACCCAGTACTTC. Protein product: CASSQDYQETQYF.

The chain links TRBV3-1 (or the pseudogene TRBV3-2) to TRBJ1-1; possibly TRBD1 for D (6 bases). This CDR3 has 14 amino acids. Germline CDR1 and CDR2: LGHDT and YNNKEL (reference sequence). Trimming took off 4 bases at V and 4 bases at J, with 13 bases between the two ends. The CDR3 nucleotides read TGTGCCAGCAGCCCTCTCCGAGGGGGCACTGAAGCTTTCTTT. Translating it yields CASSPLRGGTEAFF.

V usage is TRBV19 and J usage is TRBJ1-1, with D hard to call. Germline loops: CDR1 LNHDA, CDR2 SQIVND (reference sequence). Between the trimmed V and J ends, which lost 2 bases and 1 base, there was a span of 8 bases. The CDR3 loop spans 14 amino acids. Here the CDR3 reads CASSISTANTEAFF. For the CDR3, the DNA is TGTGCCAGTAGTATATCGACTGCGAACACTGAAGCTTTCTTT.

This clone was detected only once. The rearrangement uses TRBV2 and TRBJ2-3, with a weak D call TRBD2 (6 bases). From germline, CDR1 is SNHLY and CDR2 FYNNEI. V shed 4 bases and J shed 0 bases, with 11 bases lying between them. The CDR3 contains 15 residues. CDR3 sequence reads: CASSAEGVSTDTQYF. CDR3 DNA sequence: TGTGCCAGCAGTGCGGAGGGAGTGAGCACAGATACGCAGTATTTT.

V usage is TRBV18 and J usage is TRBJ2-3, with TRBD2 identical over 8 bases. Per the germline V gene, CDR1 is KGHSH and CDR2 is LQKENI. J was trimmed by 5 bases and V by 6 bases; bases with no gene match: 7. The CDR3 extends over 14 amino acids. The CDR3, as DNA: TGTGCCAGCTCTTTCAGCGGGAGTGAAGATACGCAGTATTTT. It yields the protein CASSFSGSEDTQYF.

This chain joins TRBV5-1 and TRBJ2-7; 7 nucleotides align to TRBD1. This CDR3 has 15 residues. Per germline, CDR1 SGHRS and CDR2 YFSETQ. V was pared by 0 bases and J by 5 bases, with 8 bases of the junction left unmatched. For the CDR3, the DNA is TGCGCCAGCAGCTTGGAAGGTACAGGGGCCGACGAGCAGTACTTC. Protein product: CASSLEGTGADEQYF.

The chain uses TRBV21-1 and TRBJ2-1; no check of the table's D call, TRBD1, against the DNA was made. TRBV21-1 is deemed a pseudogene. This CDR3 is 15 amino acids long. The CDR3 reads CASSKDRPRDNEQFF. The CDR3 coding sequence is TGTGCCAGCAGCAAAGACAGGCCCAGGGACAATGAGCAGTTCTTC.

This chain uses TRBV5-6 with TRBJ1-5; tentatively, D is TRBD1 (6 bases). V lost 2 bases and J 3 bases, leaving 12 bases between the germline ends. This CDR3 has 15 amino acids. CDR1 is SGHDT and CDR2 is YYEEEE in the germline V gene. CDR3 amino acids: CASSFGWDNNQPQHF. The CDR3 DNA sequence: TGTGCCAGCAGCTTTGGTTGGGACAACAATCAGCCCCAGCATTTT.

Regarding this clone: This specimen includes other DNA sequences encoding the same CDR3. The CDR3 is CASSQDLAGELFF. DNA of the CDR3: TGCGCCAGCAGCCAAGATTTGGCCGGGGAGCTGTTTTTT. This chain joins TRBV4-1 and TRBJ2-2; D not resolved. V shed 0 bases and J shed 6 bases, with 5 bases lying between them. Looked up from germline, CDR1 is MGHRA and CDR2 is YSYEKL. The CDR3 is 13 amino acids.

The chain links TRBV4-2 to TRBJ1-4; 7 nucleotides agree with TRBD1. There are 16 residues in the CDR3. CDR1 is LGHNA, CDR2 YNFKEQ, per germline. V dropped 3 bases and J dropped 8; count of bases not matched to a gene: 12. Written as DNA, the CDR3 is TGTGCCAGCAGCCAGGGTTTAAGGGGGCTCGGGGAAAAACTGTTTTTT. The encoded protein is CASSQGLRGLGEKLFF.

The chain has TRBV27 and TRBJ2-7, with D unclear. Germline V gene sequence: CDR1 MNHEY, CDR2 SMNVEV (reference sequence). V shed 0 bases and J shed 2 bases, with 14 bases lying between them. The CDR3 extends over 16 amino acids. CDR3 coding DNA: TGTGCCAGCAGTTTATCGGCGACACCGTCACCCTACGAGCAGTACTTC. Translation: CASSLSATPSPYEQYF.

In its sample, this clone was seen a few times. The chain combines TRBV3-1 (or the pseudogene TRBV3-2) with TRBJ1-1; the D is unclear. The ends were cut back, 0 bases at V and 1 base at J, with 9 bases in the middle. Germline-derived CDR1 and CDR2 are LGHDT and YNNKEL (reference sequence). This CDR3 is built from 15 residues. This chain's CDR3 is CASSQDRGGNTEAFF. The CDR3 DNA follows: TGTGCCAGCAGCCAAGATCGGGGTGGGAACACTGAAGCTTTCTTT.

V and J are TRBV7-9 and TRBJ1-4, with D possibly TRBD1 on 5 matching bases. Trimming took 6 bases from V and 3 from J, leaving 14 bases between them. The CDR3 runs to 15 residues. The germline gives CDR1 SEHNR, CDR2 FQNEAQ (reference sequence). The CDR3: CASRPRVLPNEKLFF. The CDR3, as DNA: TGTGCCAGCAGGCCCAGGGTCCTACCTAATGAAAAACTGTTTTTT.

A few counts support this clone. V gene TRBV6-5 combines with J gene TRBJ2-2; D is unclear. V was trimmed by 5 bases and J by 6 bases, leaving 13 bases between them. This CDR3 has 14 residues. Germline CDR1 MNHEY, CDR2 SVGAGI. CDR3 sequence: CASSPPSGPGELFF. The CDR3 nucleotides are TGTGCCAGCAGTCCCCCTTCAGGTCCCGGGGAGCTGTTTTTT.

The chain links TRBV7-2 to TRBJ2-3; D gene ambiguous. The germline V and J ends were trimmed by 1 base and 5 bases, with 13 bases remaining between them. The germline V gene has CDR1 SGHTA and CDR2 FQGNSA. CDR3 length: 15 amino acids. CDR3 in amino acids: CASSLEMGRRDTQYF. The CDR3 region has the DNA TGTGCCAGCAGCTTAGAAATGGGCAGGAGAGATACGCAGTATTTT.

Points on this clone: This may come from a read error, since a much larger clone is one base off. The chain combines TRBV6-5 with TRBJ2-1; 11 positions agree with TRBD2. The ends lost 6 bases at V and 5 bases at J; junction bases unmatched: 6. Germline V gene data show CDR1 as MNHEY and CDR2 as SVGAGI. This CDR3 is built from 15 residues. The CDR3 sequence: CASRAGTSGNNEQFF. For the CDR3, the DNA is TGTGCCAGCAGGGCCGGGACTAGCGGAAACAATGAGCAGTTCTTC.

This chain connects TRBV7-2 to TRBJ1-6, with 7 bases lining up with TRBD1. CDR3 length: 14 amino acids. The germline V gene has CDR1 SGHTA and CDR2 FQGNSA. Trimming at V came to 6 bases and at J to 7 bases, leaving 6 bases not matched to a gene. DNA for the CDR3: TGTGCCAGCAGGGCCGGGACAGCCAATTCACCCCTCCACTTT. It specifies CASRAGTANSPLHF.

The chain couples TRBV29-1 to TRBJ1-4; D perhaps matches TRBD1 (5 bases). This CDR3 is 13 amino acids long. The V gene's germline CDR1 is SQVTM and CDR2 ANQGSEA. V dropped 6 bases and J dropped 7 bases, with 15 bases sitting between them. The CDR3 loop reads CSVVQVVGEKLFF. The CDR3 bases are TGCAGCGTCGTACAGGTCGTCGGTGAAAAACTGTTTTTT.

The chain is built from TRBV7-9 and TRBJ2-3, with 13 bases lining up with TRBD2. Looked up from germline, CDR1 is SEHNR and CDR2 is FQNEAQ (reference sequence). J was trimmed by 3 bases and V by 5 bases; bases with no gene match: 14. The CDR3 extends over 19 amino acids. The CDR3 coding sequence is TGTGCCAGCAGCCCTAGACTAGCGGGAGGCCACAAAAGGACAGATACGCAGTATTTT. Amino acid sequence: CASSPRLAGGHKRTDTQYF.